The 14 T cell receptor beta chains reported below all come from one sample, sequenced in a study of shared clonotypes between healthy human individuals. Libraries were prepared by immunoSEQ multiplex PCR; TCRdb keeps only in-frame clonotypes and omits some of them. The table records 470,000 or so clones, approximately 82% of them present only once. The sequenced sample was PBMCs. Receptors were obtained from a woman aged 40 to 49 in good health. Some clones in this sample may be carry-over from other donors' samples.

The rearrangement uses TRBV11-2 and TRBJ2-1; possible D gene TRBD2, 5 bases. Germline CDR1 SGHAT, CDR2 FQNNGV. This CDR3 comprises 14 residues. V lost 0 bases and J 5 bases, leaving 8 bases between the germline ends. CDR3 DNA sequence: TGTGCCAGCAGCTTAGATTTAGCGAACAATGAGCAGTTCTTC. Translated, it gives CASSLDLANNEQFF.

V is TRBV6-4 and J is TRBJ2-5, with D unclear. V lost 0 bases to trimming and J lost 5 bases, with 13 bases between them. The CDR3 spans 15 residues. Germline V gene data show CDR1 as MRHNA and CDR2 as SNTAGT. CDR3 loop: CASSDSAGVEETQYF. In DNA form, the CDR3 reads TGTGCCAGCAGTGACTCGGCAGGAGTGGAGGAGACCCAGTACTTC.

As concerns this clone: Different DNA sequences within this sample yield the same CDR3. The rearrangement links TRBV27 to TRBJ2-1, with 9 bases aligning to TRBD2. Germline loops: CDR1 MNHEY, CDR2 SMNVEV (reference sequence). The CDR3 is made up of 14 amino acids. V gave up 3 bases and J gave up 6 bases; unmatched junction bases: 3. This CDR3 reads CASSLGLAGNEQFF. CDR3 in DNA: TGTGCCAGCAGTTTGGGACTAGCTGGCAATGAGCAGTTCTTC.

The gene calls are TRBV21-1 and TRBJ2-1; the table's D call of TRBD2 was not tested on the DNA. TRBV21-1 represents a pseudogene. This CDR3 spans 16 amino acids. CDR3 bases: TGTGCCAGCAGCAATTGCCGGGGTCATCTTCGCAATGAGCAGTTCTTC. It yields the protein CASSNCRGHLRNEQFF.

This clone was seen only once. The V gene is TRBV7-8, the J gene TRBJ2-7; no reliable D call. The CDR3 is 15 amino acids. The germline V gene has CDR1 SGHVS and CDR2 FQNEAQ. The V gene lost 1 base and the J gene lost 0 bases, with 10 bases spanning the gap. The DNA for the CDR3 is TGTGCCAGCAGCTTAGACGGCTATCACTCCTACGAGCAGTACTTC. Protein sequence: CASSLDGYHSYEQYF.

CDR3 coding DNA: TGTGCCAGCTCGCCGTCCACAGTAGACTCTGGAAACACCATATATTTT. It encodes CASSPSTVDSGNTIYF. V usage is TRBV18 and J usage is TRBJ1-3; unclear D gene. V lost 6 bases, J lost 0 bases, and 15 bases lay in between. This CDR3 spans 16 amino acids. Germline lookup yields CDR1 KGHSH and CDR2 LQKENI.

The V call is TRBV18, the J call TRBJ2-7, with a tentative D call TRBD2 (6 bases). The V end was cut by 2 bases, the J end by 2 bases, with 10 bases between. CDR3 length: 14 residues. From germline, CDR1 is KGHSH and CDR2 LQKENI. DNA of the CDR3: TGTGCCAGCTCACCAACCAGGGAGGCCTACGAGCAGTACTTC. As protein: CASSPTREAYEQYF.

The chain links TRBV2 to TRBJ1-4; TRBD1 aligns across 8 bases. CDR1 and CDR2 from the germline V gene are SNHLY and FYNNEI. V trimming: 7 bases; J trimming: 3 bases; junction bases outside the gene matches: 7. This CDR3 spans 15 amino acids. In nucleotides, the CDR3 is TGTGCCAGCAAGACGACAGGGGCGTCTAATGAAAAACTGTTTTTT. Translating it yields CASKTTGASNEKLFF.

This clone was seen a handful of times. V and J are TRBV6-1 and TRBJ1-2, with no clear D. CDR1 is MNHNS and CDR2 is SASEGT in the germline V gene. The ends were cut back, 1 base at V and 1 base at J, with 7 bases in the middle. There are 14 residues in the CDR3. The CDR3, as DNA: TGTGCCAGCAGTGAAGGCAGCTTTAACTATGGCTACACCTTC. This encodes CASSEGSFNYGYTF.

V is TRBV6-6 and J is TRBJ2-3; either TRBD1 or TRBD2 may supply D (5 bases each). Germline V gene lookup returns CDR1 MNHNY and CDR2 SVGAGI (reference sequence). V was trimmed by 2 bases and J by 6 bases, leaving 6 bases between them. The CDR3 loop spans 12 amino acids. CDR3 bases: TGTGCCAGCAGTTACGAGGGGGATACGCAGTATTTT. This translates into CASSYEGDTQYF.

The CDR3 is CASVTPGGSDTQYF. CDR3 bases: TGTGCCAGCGTAACCCCGGGGGGCTCAGATACGCAGTATTTT. The chain uses TRBV5-5 and TRBJ2-3; tentatively, D is TRBD2 (7 bases). The germline CDR1 and CDR2 sequences are SGHKS and YYEKEE (reference sequence). V lost 7 bases, J lost 4 bases, and 16 bases lay in between. The CDR3 spans 14 residues.

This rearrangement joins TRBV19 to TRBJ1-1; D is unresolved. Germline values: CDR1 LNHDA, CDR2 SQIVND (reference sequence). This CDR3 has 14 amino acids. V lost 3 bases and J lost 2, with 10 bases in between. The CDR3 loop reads CASSMDIPNTEAFF. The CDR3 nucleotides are TGTGCCAGTAGTATGGATATACCTAACACTGAAGCTTTCTTT.

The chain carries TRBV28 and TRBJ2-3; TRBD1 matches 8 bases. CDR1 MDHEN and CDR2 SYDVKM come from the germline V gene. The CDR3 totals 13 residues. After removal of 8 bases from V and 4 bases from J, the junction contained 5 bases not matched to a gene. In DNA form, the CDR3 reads TGTGCCAGCCAGAGGACAGGGCCAGATACGCAGTATTTT. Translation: CASQRTGPDTQYF.

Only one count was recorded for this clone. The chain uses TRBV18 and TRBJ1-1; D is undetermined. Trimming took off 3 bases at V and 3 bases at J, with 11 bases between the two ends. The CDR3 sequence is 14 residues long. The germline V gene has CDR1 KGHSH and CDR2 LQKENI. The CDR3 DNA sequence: TGTGCCAGCTCACCTACGCCTGGGGACACTGAAGCTTTCTTT. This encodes CASSPTPGDTEAFF.